This T cell receptor beta chain comes out of a study of radiotherapy plus CTLA-4 blockade in lung cancer. Comments on this clone: Its antigen is undetermined.

Study observations and caveats: The study found tumor-derived TCR clones expanded in blood after radiotherapy plus ipilimumab.

Produced via immunoSEQ multiplex PCR; TCRdb's table is partial and in-frame only. The sample has 70,000 to 90,000 clones; over 65% are singletons. This CDR3 is built from 16 residues. Germline V gene sequence: CDR1 SGHTA, CDR2 FQGNSA. After removal of 5 bases from V and 6 bases from J, the junction contained 13 bases not matched to a gene. The study treated chemo-refractory metastatic non-small-cell lung cancer patients with focal radiation plus ipilimumab CTLA-4 blockade. The sequencing here drew on peripheral blood, taken from a patient treated with radiotherapy plus ipilimumab. The chain employs TRBV7-2 and TRBJ1-2; 9 bases fit TRBD1. This receptor was identified in a human donor with non-small cell lung cancer who had a complete response to radiotherapy plus ipilimumab. For the CDR3, the DNA is TGTGCCAGCAGCCCTTATGGAACAGGGGGCGCGCATGGCTACACCTTC. It translates to CASSPYGTGGAHGYTF. Based on the CDR3 plus reference TRBV7-2 and TRBJ1-2, the full variable domain is GAGVSQSPSNKVTEKGKDVELRCDPISGHTALYWYRQSLGQGLEFLIYFQGNSAPDKSGLPSDRFSAERTGGSVSTLTIQRTQQEDSAVYLCASSPYGTGGAHGYTFGSGTRLTVV.